The rows below give T cell receptor beta chains drawn from one sample of a study of shared clonotypes between healthy human individuals. Sequencing was performed with immunoSEQ multiplex PCR; in TCRdb, only in-frame clones are kept and a portion is missing. The sample has 2 million to 2.5 million clones, around 93% seen once. Sample: naive CD4+ T cells from PBMCs. The receptors shown here come from a man between 18 and 29 years old in good health. Some clones in this sample may be carry-over from other donors' samples. CDR3s include the opening cysteine and the closing phenylalanine or tryptophan. A D gene is named only where the DNA matches it firmly. Part of the rows lack a size; the others show once, few, many or a class for expanded clones.

TRBV28	NA	TRBJ2-6	NA	TGTGCCAGCAGCCTAGGGGGGTCTGGGGCCAACGTCCTGACTTTC	CASSLGGSGANVLTF
TRBV5-6	once	TRBJ1-2	NA	TGTGCCAGCAGCTTGGGCAGGGATTATGGCTACACCTTC	CASSLGRDYGYTF
TRBV7-3	NA	TRBJ2-1	TRBD1	TGTGCCAGCAGCCCCTCGCGACAGGGGTTGACAGGTGAGCAGTTCTTC	CASSPSRQGLTGEQFF
TRBV28	NA	TRBJ1-2	NA	TGTGCCAGCAGCGCCTCATATCCAGCGGAGAACTATGGCTACACCTTC	CASSASYPAENYGYTF
TRBV30	few	TRBJ1-5	NA	TGTGCCTGGAGTTCCACCGGGACTCGGGCCCAGCATTTT	CAWSSTGTRAQHF
TRBV5-1	NA	TRBJ1-2	NA	TGCGCCAGCAGCTCACCGGAGGAAGGAGTCGGCTACACCTTC	CASSSPEEGVGYTF
TRBV19	NA	TRBJ1-5	TRBD1	TGTGCCAGTAGTATCGTAGGGGGACAGAGCAATCAGCCCCAGCATTTT	CASSIVGGQSNQPQHF
TRBV28	NA	TRBJ2-2	NA	TGTGCCAGCAGTTTGCTCGGGGAGCTGTTTTTT	CASSLLGELFF
TRBV5-1	NA	TRBJ1-1	NA	TGCGCCAGCAGCTTGGACGGGGCAGGATACATGAACACTGAAGCTTTCTTT	CASSLDGAGYMNTEAFF
TRBV5-1	NA	TRBJ1-2	NA	TGCGCCAGCAGCTATGACGGACGGGGAGGTGGCTACACCTTC	CASSYDGRGGGYTF
TRBV4-1	NA	TRBJ1-1	NA	TGCGCCAGCAGCCCCGGGGGGCAGGGGCCGAGGAACACTGAAGCTTTCTTT	CASSPGGQGPRNTEAFF
TRBV11-2	NA	TRBJ2-7	NA	TGTGCCAGCAGCCGCGATGGCAGGGCCGACGAGCAGTACTTC	CASSRDGRADEQYF
TRBV5-1	few	TRBJ1-1	NA	TGCGCCAGCAGCTTCCTAAATTGGGGGAACACTGAAGCTTTCTTT	CASSFLNWGNTEAFF
TRBV5-1	NA	TRBJ2-7	TRBD2	TGCGCCAGCAGCCTGACTAGCGGGAGTGCTTACGAGCAGTACTTC	CASSLTSGSAYEQYF
TRBV15	NA	TRBJ2-1	TRBD2	TGTGCCACCAGCATCTCTCCGGGACTAGCGGGACCCTTAATAGGGAATGAGCAGTTCTTC	CATSISPGLAGPLIGNEQFF
TRBV2	NA	TRBJ2-7	TRBD2	TGTGCCAGTCGCCGCTCCGGGACTAGCGGGATCGAGCAGTACTTC	CASRRSGTSGIEQYF
TRBV6-5	once	TRBJ1-1	TRBD1	TGTGCCAGCAGTCTTGACAGGGGGTTGAACACTGAAGCTTTCTTT	CASSLDRGLNTEAFF
TRBV10-3	NA	TRBJ1-5	NA	TGTGCCATCAGTGAGTCGACAGAGAATCAGCCCCAGCATTTT	CAISESTENQPQHF
TRBV4-3	NA	TRBJ2-4	TRBD1	TGCGCCAGCAGCCACGACAGGGTAGCCAAAAACATTCAGTACTTC	CASSHDRVAKNIQYF
TRBV5-1	NA	TRBJ2-3	NA	TGCGCCAGCATGGGCAGTTATACGCAGTATTTT	CASMGSYTQYF
TRBV19	NA	TRBJ2-7	TRBD1	TGTGCCACTCGTTCCAGGGGGAATTCCTACGAGCAGTACTTC	CATRSRGNSYEQYF
TRBV7-2	NA	TRBJ2-7	NA	TGTGCCAGCAGCTCAAGAGACGGGGACTACGAGCAGTACTTC	CASSSRDGDYEQYF
TRBV20-1	NA	TRBJ2-3	NA	TGCAGTGCGAAGGGGGGGGATACGCAGTATTTT	CSAKGGDTQYF
TRBV9	NA	TRBJ2-1	NA	TGTGCCAGCAGCGTAGCCGTAAGCTCCTACAATGAGCAGTTCTTC	CASSVAVSSYNEQFF
TRBV13	NA	TRBJ2-5	NA	TGTGCCAGCAGCTTCCGTCTCAGGGATCGGACCCAGTACTTC	CASSFRLRDRTQYF
TRBV9	NA	TRBJ2-5	TRBD2	TGTGCCAGCAGCGAGGGGCTAGCGGGAGTTCGAGAGACCCAGTACTTC	CASSEGLAGVRETQYF
TRBV30	NA	TRBJ2-2	TRBD2	TGTGCCTGGACAGGGACTAGCGGGAGATCGAACACCGGGGAGCTGTTTTTT	CAWTGTSGRSNTGELFF
TRBV25-1	NA	TRBJ2-2	TRBD2	TGTGCCAGCAGTACCCTTGGGCTAGCGGACACCGGGGAGCTGTTTTTT	CASSTLGLADTGELFF
TRBV2	few	TRBJ2-7	NA	TGTGCCAGCAGTCAAATCCCCGTGAACGAGCAGTACTTC	CASSQIPVNEQYF
TRBV14	NA	TRBJ2-3	NA	TGTGCCAGCCAGACGGGTGGCGAAACGGACCACACAGATACGCAGTATTTT	CASQTGGETDHTDTQYF
TRBV5-1	NA	TRBJ2-7	TRBD1	TGCGCCAGCAGCTTCACAGGGGTCAACTACGAGCAGTACTTC	CASSFTGVNYEQYF
TRBV28	NA	TRBJ2-7	NA	TGTGCCAGTCATAAGCCAGTACCCTACGAGCAGTACTTC	CASHKPVPYEQYF
TRBV15	NA	TRBJ1-2	TRBD1	TGTGCCACCAGCAGAGATCTGGCCTTTGGACAGGAATCTATGCGCTACACCTTC	CATSRDLAFGQESMRYTF
TRBV5-1	NA	TRBJ2-5	NA	TGCGCCAGCAGCGGGACCGTACAAGAGACCCAGTACTTC	CASSGTVQETQYF
TRBV11-3	NA	TRBJ2-2	TRBD1	TGTGCCAGCAGCTCCGGACAGGGGACCACCGGGGAGCTGTTTTTT	CASSSGQGTTGELFF
TRBV7-2	NA	TRBJ1-2	TRBD1	TGTGCCAGCAGCTTAGCCATTGGACAGGGAGGCTATGGCTACACCTTC	CASSLAIGQGGYGYTF
TRBV12-2	NA	TRBJ2-7	NA	TGTGCAAGTCGCTTCGGGGCTTCCCGCGAGCAGTACTTC	CASRFGASREQYF
TRBV6-5	once	TRBJ2-1	NA	TGTGCCAGCAGCCCTCGTGGCGATGAGCAGTTCTTC	CASSPRGDEQFF
TRBV7-8	NA	TRBJ2-1	NA	TGTGCCAGCAGCTTCGGAGGGTCCGACAATGAGCAGTTCTTC	CASSFGGSDNEQFF
TRBV28	NA	TRBJ2-2	NA	TGTGCCAGCAGTTTTTCCAGGGTATGGACCCCTACAAACACCGGGGAGCTGTTTTTT	CASSFSRVWTPTNTGELFF
TRBV6-1	NA	TRBJ1-1	NA	TGTGCCAGCAGTCCAATTAGCGGGCAGGGAAGTGAAGCTTTCTTT	CASSPISGQGSEAFF
TRBV6-5	NA	TRBJ2-1	TRBD2	TGTGCCAGCAATAGCGGGAGTGTATACAATGAGCAGTTCTTC	CASNSGSVYNEQFF